What follows are 28 T cell receptor beta chains derived from one specimen sequenced in a study of T cells after yellow fever vaccination. One entry per CDR3 protein, called by TCRdb with MiXCR from the 5' RACE reads. The sample shows 35,000 to 55,000 distinct CDR3 sequences, about 7% of them seen only once. The sample consisted of CD8+ T cells not binding an NS4B(214-222) dextramer, sorted from PBMCs, taken 45 days after the yellow fever booster vaccination. The receptor set was obtained from a man aged 25 to 40 who received the YFV17D yellow fever vaccine.

The rearrangement joins TRBV4-3 to TRBJ2-1, with 8 positions matching TRBD2. The CDR3 is 15 amino acids. V lost 1 base to trimming and J lost 5 bases; unmatched junction nucleotides: 4. Germline V gives CDR1 LGHNA, CDR2 YSLEER. CDR3 coding DNA: TGCGCCAGCAGCCAAGTCACCGGGAGGGACAATGAGCAGTTCTTC. It specifies CASSQVTGRDNEQFF.

This clonotype was seen ten or more times. The chain links TRBV11-3 to TRBJ2-2; no definite D call. V shed 5 bases and J shed 5 bases, with 6 bases lying between them. The CDR3 covers 12 residues. Per germline, CDR1 SGHNT and CDR2 YENEEA. The CDR3 loop reads CASSQGTGELFF. CDR3 DNA sequence: TGTGCCAGCAGCCAAGGGACCGGGGAGCTGTTTTTT.

This clonotype appeared many times. The chain joins TRBV2 to TRBJ2-1; 7 bases are shared with TRBD2. With V trimmed by 6 bases and J by 0 bases, 5 bases remained unmatched. The germline V gene encodes CDR1 SNHLY and CDR2 FYNNEI. The CDR3 is 15 amino acids. The CDR3 DNA sequence: TGTGCCAGCAGCTGGGGGGGGAGCTCCTACAATGAGCAGTTCTTC. This sequence encodes CASSWGGSSYNEQFF.

In regard to this clonotype: This could be a read error, since a much larger clone is one nucleotide away. The chain joins TRBV5-1 to TRBJ2-5; D unclear. Germline CDR1 and CDR2: SGHRS and YFSETQ. This CDR3 is built from 11 residues. The CDR3 sequence is CASSFLETKYF. CDR3 DNA sequence: TGCGCCAGCAGCTTTCTGGAGACCAAGTACTTC.

A few counts support this clonotype. The rearrangement joins TRBV20-1 to TRBJ1-6; TRBD1 agrees at 10 bases. This CDR3 region has 16 residues. The trim removed 6 bases at V and 11 bases at J, leaving 16 bases unmatched. CDR1 and CDR2 from the germline V gene are DFQATT and SNEGSKA (reference sequence). The CDR3 region is CSAGGPGQGFYPPLHF. CDR3 nucleotides: TGCAGTGCGGGCGGACCGGGACAGGGGTTTTATCCACCCCTCCACTTT.

This clonotype was seen only a few times. The V gene is TRBV14, the J gene TRBJ2-7, with 11 nucleotides matching TRBD2. This CDR3 is built from 15 residues. Germline V gene sequence: CDR1 SGHDN, CDR2 FVKESK. The J segment lost 3 bases and the V segment lost 2 bases, leaving 3 bases of the junction unmatched. CDR3: CASSQLGTSGYEQYF. The CDR3 region has the DNA TGTGCCAGCAGCCAACTCGGGACTAGCGGCTACGAGCAGTACTTC.

This clonotype occurred many times. The chain joins TRBV9 to TRBJ2-1; 10 bases line up with TRBD2. J lost 8 bases, V lost 0 bases, and 11 bases had no gene match. The germline V gene encodes CDR1 SGDLS and CDR2 YYNGEE. This CDR3 spans 17 amino acids. CDR3 nucleotides: TGTGCCAGCAGCGTAGGTCAGGTAGCGGGAGGCGGGGATGAGCAGTTCTTC. Protein: CASSVGQVAGGGDEQFF.

This clonotype has a count of ten or more. The CDR3 reads CSVEAGQAYEQYF. CDR3 in DNA: TGCAGCGTTGAGGCGGGACAGGCCTACGAGCAGTACTTC. The chain has TRBV29-1 and TRBJ2-7; 8 bases align to TRBD1. CDR1 is SQVTM, CDR2 ANQGSEA, per germline. The CDR3 covers 13 residues. The V and J ends lost 3 bases and 2 bases, in that order; junction bases with no gene match: 3.

This clonotype was observed at least ten times. This CDR3 is CASSFLSGGGDEQFF. The CDR3 coding sequence is TGTGCCAGCAGCTTTCTATCCGGGGGCGGCGATGAGCAGTTCTTC. V and J are TRBV5-4 and TRBJ2-1; D possibly matches TRBD1 or TRBD2 (6 bases each). Germline V gene lookup returns CDR1 SGHNT and CDR2 YYREEE (reference sequence). V gave up 2 bases and J gave up 8 bases, with 17 bases separating them. The CDR3 runs to 15 residues.

This clonotype was picked up many times. The chain combines TRBV7-2 with TRBJ2-3, with 10 bases matching TRBD2. The CDR3 runs to 16 residues. J was trimmed by 0 bases and V by 4 bases; bases with no gene match: 4. Germline V gene lookup returns CDR1 SGHTA and CDR2 FQGNSA. The DNA of the CDR3 is TGTGCCAGCAGCTCAATAGCGGGAGGAAGCACAGATACGCAGTATTTT. Translated, it gives CASSSIAGGSTDTQYF.

Ten or more counts support this clonotype. V is TRBV2 and J is TRBJ1-1; D is unclear. V lost 3 bases to trimming and J lost 0 bases, with 5 bases between them. This CDR3 has 13 residues. Germline V gene data show CDR1 as SNHLY and CDR2 as FYNNEI. The CDR3 loop is CASSDGLNTEAFF. The DNA of the CDR3 is TGTGCCAGCAGTGACGGGTTGAACACTGAAGCTTTCTTT.

The chain carries TRBV7-8 and TRBJ2-7; no clear D gene. Trimming took off 1 base at V and 1 base at J, with 17 bases between the two ends. CDR3 length equals 17 residues. Germline CDR1 is SGHVS and CDR2 is FQNEAQ. The CDR3 reads CASSLGAPLGGSYEQYF. The CDR3 DNA sequence: TGTGCCAGCAGCTTAGGGGCGCCTCTGGGTGGGTCCTACGAGCAGTACTTC.

Of note for this clonotype: This may be a read error, as it is one base from a much larger clone. This rearrangement joins TRBV20-1 to TRBJ2-1, with 7 nucleotides matching TRBD2. CDR1 is DFQATT, CDR2 SNEGSKA, per germline (reference sequence). J lost 8 bases, V lost 3 bases, and 22 bases had no gene match. There are 18 residues in the CDR3. The CDR3 bases are TGCAGTGCTAGTGACCCCGCTTATCTTGCAGCGGGATTCGATGAGCAGTTCTTC. Translation: CSASDPAYLAAGFDEQFF.

This clonotype was observed many times. The chain combines TRBV5-1 with TRBJ1-1; D not certain. Germline V lookup: CDR1 SGHRS, CDR2 YFSETQ. With 1 base removed from V and 3 bases from J, the gap between germline ends came to 10 bases. The CDR3 extends over 14 amino acids. CDR3 sequence reads: CASSLLDADTEAFF. As DNA, the CDR3 is TGCGCCAGCAGCTTGCTGGATGCGGACACTGAAGCTTTCTTT.

A note on this clonotype: This may be a read error, as it is one base from a much larger clone. The rearrangement uses TRBV12-5 and TRBJ1-1; no clear D. The CDR3 is made up of 13 amino acids. Germline CDR1 LGHNT, CDR2 FRNRAP. The CDR3 DNA follows: TGTGCTAGTGGTTTGTTCATGAACACTGAAGCTCTCTTT. It specifies CASGLFMNTEALF.

Ten or more counts support this clonotype. The chain carries TRBV5-1 and TRBJ2-5; D unclear. Germline V gene sequence: CDR1 SGHRS, CDR2 YFSETQ. This CDR3 spans 12 amino acids. The V and J ends lost 4 bases and 3 bases respectively, with 7 bases between them. The DNA for the CDR3 is TGCGCCAGCAGCCAGGATAAAGAGACCCAGTACTTC. Translation gives CASSQDKETQYF.

V and J are TRBV7-2 and TRBJ2-7, with TRBD2 matching over 9 bases. The CDR3 loop spans 16 amino acids. The germline gives CDR1 SGHTA, CDR2 FQGNSA. Trimming removed 1 base from V and 3 bases from J; junction bases left unmatched: 7. The CDR3 region has the DNA TGTGCCAGCAGCTTAGAGGGGCTAGCGGGAATCTACGAGCAGTACTTC. Protein: CASSLEGLAGIYEQYF. Complete variable domain (other parts from reference TRBV7-2 and TRBJ2-7): GAGVSQSPSNKVTEKGKDVELRCDPISGHTALYWYRQSLGQGLEFLIYFQGNSAPDKSGLPSDRFSAERTGGSVSTLTIQRTQQEDSAVYLCASSLEGLAGIYEQYFGPGTRLTVT.

Note on this clonotype: With a much larger clone just one base away, this may be a read error. The chain links TRBV24-1 to TRBJ2-1; 14 bases fit TRBD2. The CDR3 is 15 amino acids. CDR1 is KGHDR, CDR2 SFDVKD, per germline. CDR3 nucleotide sequence: TGTGCCACCAGTGTAGGGACTAGCGGGAGCAATAAGCAGTTCTTC. Protein product: CATSVGTSGSNKQFF.

This clonotype was detected only a few times. The chain couples TRBV4-2 to TRBJ2-7; D may match TRBD1 or TRBD2 (7 bases each). CDR3 length: 16 residues. Germline loops: CDR1 LGHNA, CDR2 YNFKEQ. Trimming cost V 3 bases and J 3 bases, with 18 bases left between them. The CDR3 region has the DNA TGTGCCAGCAGCCAGGGGGAGGGGGCGGGAGACTACGAGCAGTACTTC. Amino acid sequence: CASSQGEGAGDYEQYF.

This clonotype was detected many times. This chain links TRBV2 with TRBJ2-1; 9 nucleotides match TRBD1. Per germline, CDR1 SNHLY and CDR2 FYNNEI. This CDR3 is 13 amino acids long. Trimming at V came to 9 bases and at J to 4 bases, leaving 4 bases not matched to a gene. CDR3 residues: CASSGQGYNEQFF. The CDR3 region has the DNA TGTGCCAGTTCGGGACAGGGTTACAATGAGCAGTTCTTC.

A few counts support this clonotype. The chain joins TRBV5-7 to TRBJ2-5, with 12 bases fitting TRBD1. TRBV5-7 is filed as an ORF, its function uncertain. There are 17 residues in the CDR3. Germline trimming cut 4 bases from V and 5 bases from J; bases unmatched to any gene: 12. The CDR3 here is CASSLPGQGAVGETQYF. CDR3 nucleotides: TGTGCCAGCAGCCTCCCGGGACAGGGGGCCGTGGGGGAGACCCAGTACTTC.

The sample holds many counts of this clonotype. The J gene is TRBJ2-7, the V gene TRBV19; 7 bases are shared with TRBD1. The J segment lost 3 bases and the V segment lost 5 bases, leaving 4 bases of the junction unmatched. Germline V gene data show CDR1 as LNHDA and CDR2 as SQIVND (reference sequence). The CDR3 sequence is 13 residues long. The CDR3 here is CASSPGQIYEQYF. The CDR3 bases are TGTGCCAGTAGTCCGGGACAGATCTACGAGCAGTACTTC.

This clonotype appeared a few times. The rearrangement uses TRBV7-9 and TRBJ1-2, with 8 bases fitting TRBD1. This CDR3 spans 15 amino acids. V lost 4 bases and J lost 4; bases outside the gene matches: 8. Germline V gene data show CDR1 as SEHNR and CDR2 as FQNEAQ (reference sequence). The CDR3 reads CASSSKQGAAYGYTF. The CDR3 DNA reads as TGTGCCAGCAGCTCTAAGCAGGGGGCGGCCTATGGCTACACCTTC.

This clonotype was recorded many times. The V call is TRBV7-6, the J call TRBJ2-2, with D perhaps matching TRBD1 (5 bases). The CDR3 contains 16 residues. The germline CDR1 and CDR2 sequences are SGHVS and FNYEAQ. Trimming shortened V by 3 bases and J by 0 bases, and 11 bases separated the two germline ends. The chain's CDR3 is CASSFRVTANTGELFF. In nucleotides, the CDR3 is TGTGCCAGCAGCTTTCGGGTGACAGCGAACACCGGGGAGCTGTTTTTT.

This clonotype was observed many times. The J gene is TRBJ2-3, the V gene TRBV13; 9 positions match TRBD2. Germline V lookup: CDR1 PRHDT, CDR2 FYEKMQ (reference sequence). The CDR3 is 20 residues long. The trim removed 9 bases at V and 4 bases at J, leaving 26 bases unmatched. CDR3 amino acids: CARTNVTHSGRDRPADTQYF. CDR3 coding DNA: TGTGCCAGAACGAACGTAACGCATAGCGGGAGAGATCGTCCCGCAGATACGCAGTATTTT.

At least ten counts were recorded for this clonotype. This chain joins TRBV7-2 and TRBJ2-2, with TRBD2 identical over 7 bases. CDR1 is SGHTA and CDR2 is FQGNSA in the germline V gene. CDR3 size: 17 residues. V was pared by 5 bases and J by 5 bases, with 14 bases of the junction left unmatched. CDR3 amino acids: CASSLASSGVGTGELFF. The CDR3 bases are TGTGCCAGCAGCCTCGCTTCTAGCGGAGTAGGGACCGGGGAGCTGTTTTTT.

This clonotype came up many times. V usage is TRBV7-6 and J usage is TRBJ2-1; no firm D call. The CDR3 spans 12 residues. Trimming took off 5 bases at V and 12 bases at J, with 14 bases between the two ends. Germline V gene data show CDR1 as SGHVS and CDR2 as FNYEAQ. The CDR3 coding sequence is TGTGCCAGCAGCCCTTCAGGCCTTGGGCAGTTCTTC. It encodes CASSPSGLGQFF. Full variable domain (missing parts from reference TRBV7-6 and TRBJ2-1): GAGVSQSPRYKVTKRGQDVALRCDPISGHVSLYWYRQALGQGPEFLTYFNYEAQQDKSGLPNDRFSAERPEGSISTLTIQRTEQRDSAMYRCASSPSGLGQFFGPGTRLTVL.

This clonotype was observed many times. V gene TRBV28 combines with J gene TRBJ2-1; TRBD1 or TRBD2 may be the D gene (5 bases each). CDR1 and CDR2 from the germline V gene are MDHEN and SYDVKM. V shed 6 bases and J shed 9 bases, with 18 bases lying between them. CDR3 size: 14 residues. The CDR3 loop reads CASRGLEGISEQFF. The CDR3 DNA reads as TGTGCCAGCAGGGGGCTCGAGGGAATCAGTGAGCAGTTCTTC.